This T cell receptor (beta chain) was recorded in a study of Ad26.COV2.S vaccination and SARS-CoV-2 variants. Method: immunoSEQ multiplex PCR; TCRdb's copy keeps in-frame clones and lacks some. The sample yields roughly 680,000 clones, around 92% seen once. The treatment denotes: approximately 18 received Ad26.COV2.S at low or high dose, single or two shots; roughly five received placebo; per-sample allocation not given. Material that was analyzed had been drawn on day 63 after the first vaccine or placebo injection. The TCR was taken from a person aged 18-65 years who received the Ad26.COV2.S COVID-19 vaccine or a placebo. The sample was peripheral blood, taken in a trial of Ad26.COV2.S vaccine versus placebo.

CDR3 amino acids: CASSPPGFLAGSYEQYF. In DNA form, the CDR3 reads TGTGCCAGCTCACCACCGGGTTTCCTAGCGGGATCCTACGAGCAGTACTTC. This rearrangement joins TRBV18 to TRBJ2-7, with 9 bases lining up with TRBD2. CDR1 and CDR2 (germline): KGHSH, LQKENI. CDR3 size: 17 residues. Trimming removed 0 bases from V and 1 base from J; junction bases left unmatched: 7.